This TCR beta chain was retrieved from a study of T cell responses to AZD1222 COVID-19 vaccine. Findings of the study overall: Seropositive AZD1222 recipients at baseline numbered only six or seven.

Assay used: immunoSEQ multiplex PCR; TCRdb lists only in-frame clones, some missing. The sample has tens of thousands of clones, approximately 90% seen once. V lost 2 bases, J lost 8 bases, and 7 bases stayed unmatched. The V gene's germline CDR1 is GTSNPN and CDR2 SVGIG (reference sequence). CDR3 size: 15 residues. As concerns this clone: Its cognate antigen is unknown.

The sequence came from an adult in good health. The V gene is TRBV30, the J gene TRBJ1-6, with TRBD1 matching over 9 bases. The sample here was peripheral blood, taken on day 0 of AZD1222 vaccination. The CDR3 sequence is CAWSRSGTGYSPLHF. The CDR3 DNA follows: TGTGCCTGGAGTCGGTCAGGGACAGGGTATTCACCCCTCCACTTT.